This T cell receptor beta chain is drawn from a study of T cell changes during pregnancy in multiple sclerosis. TCRdb's copy holds only in-frame clones and misses some; the assay was immunoSEQ multiplex PCR. The sample shows about 100,000 clones, roughly 93% of them seen only once. The CDR3 totals 14 residues. V was pared by 0 bases and J by 5 bases, with 10 bases between. Germline V gene sequence: CDR1 MNHNY, CDR2 SVGAGI (reference sequence). The receptor comes from a female donor with multiple sclerosis, enrolled in a pregnancy study. The chain couples TRBV6-6 to TRBJ1-2; no clear D gene. The material sequenced was peripheral blood, taken before pregnancy. The CDR3 DNA sequence: TGTGCCAGCAGTTACTCTGGCGGCGTTTATGGCTACACCTTC. Translation gives CASSYSGGVYGYTF.